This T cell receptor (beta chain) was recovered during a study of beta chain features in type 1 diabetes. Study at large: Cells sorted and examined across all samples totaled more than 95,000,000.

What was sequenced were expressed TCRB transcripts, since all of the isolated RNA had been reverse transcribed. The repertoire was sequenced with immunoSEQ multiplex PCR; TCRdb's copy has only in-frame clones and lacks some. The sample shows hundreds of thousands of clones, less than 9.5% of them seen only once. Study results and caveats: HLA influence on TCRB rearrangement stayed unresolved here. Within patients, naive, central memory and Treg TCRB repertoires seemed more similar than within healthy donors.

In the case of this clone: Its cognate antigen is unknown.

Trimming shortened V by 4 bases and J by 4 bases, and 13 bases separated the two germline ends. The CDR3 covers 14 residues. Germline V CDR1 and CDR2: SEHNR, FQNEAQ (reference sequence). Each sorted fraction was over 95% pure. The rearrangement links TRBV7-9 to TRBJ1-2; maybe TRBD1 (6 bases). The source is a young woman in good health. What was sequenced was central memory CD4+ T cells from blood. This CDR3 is CASSSSPDSYGYTF. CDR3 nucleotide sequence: TGTGCCAGCAGCTCAAGCCCGGACAGCTATGGCTACACCTTC.